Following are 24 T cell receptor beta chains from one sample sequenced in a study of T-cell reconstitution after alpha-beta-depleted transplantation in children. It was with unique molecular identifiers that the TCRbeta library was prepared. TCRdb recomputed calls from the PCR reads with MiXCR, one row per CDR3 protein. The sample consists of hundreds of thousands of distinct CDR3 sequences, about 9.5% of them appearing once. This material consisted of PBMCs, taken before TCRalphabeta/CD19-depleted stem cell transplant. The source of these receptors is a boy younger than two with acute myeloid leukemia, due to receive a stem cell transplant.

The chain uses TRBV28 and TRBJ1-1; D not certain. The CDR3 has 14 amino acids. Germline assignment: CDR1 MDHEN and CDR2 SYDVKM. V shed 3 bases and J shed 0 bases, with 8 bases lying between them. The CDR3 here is CASSFRTVNTEAFF. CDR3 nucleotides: TGTGCCAGCAGTTTTCGGACGGTGAACACTGAAGCTTTCTTT.

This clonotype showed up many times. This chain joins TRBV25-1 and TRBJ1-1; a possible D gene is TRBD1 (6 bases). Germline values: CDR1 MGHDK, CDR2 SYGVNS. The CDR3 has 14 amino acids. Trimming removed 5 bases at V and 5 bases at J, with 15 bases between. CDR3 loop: CASSPIGQFTEAFF. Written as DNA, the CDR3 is TGTGCCAGCAGTCCGATAGGACAGTTTACTGAAGCTTTCTTT.

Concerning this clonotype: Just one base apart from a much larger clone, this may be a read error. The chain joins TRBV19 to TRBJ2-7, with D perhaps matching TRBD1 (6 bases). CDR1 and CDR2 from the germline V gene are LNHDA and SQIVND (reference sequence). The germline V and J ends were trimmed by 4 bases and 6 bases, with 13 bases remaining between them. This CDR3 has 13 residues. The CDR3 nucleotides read TGTGCCAGTAGTAAGCGACAGGAGGCCGAGCAGTACTTC. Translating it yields CASSKRQEAEQYF.

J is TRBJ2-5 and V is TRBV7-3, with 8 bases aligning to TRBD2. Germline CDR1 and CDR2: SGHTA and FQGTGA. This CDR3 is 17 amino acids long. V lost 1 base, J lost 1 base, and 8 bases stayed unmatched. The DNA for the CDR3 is TGTGCCAGCAGCTTAATAACGAGCGGGAGAGTCCAAGAGACCCAGTACTTC. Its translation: CASSLITSGRVQETQYF.

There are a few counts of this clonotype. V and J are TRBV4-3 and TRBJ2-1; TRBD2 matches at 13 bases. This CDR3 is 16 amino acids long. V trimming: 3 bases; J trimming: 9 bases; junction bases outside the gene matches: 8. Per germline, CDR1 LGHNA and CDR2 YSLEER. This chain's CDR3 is CASSQLTSGRAAEQFF. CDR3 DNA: TGCGCCAGCAGCCAGCTCACTAGCGGGAGGGCCGCTGAGCAGTTCTTC.

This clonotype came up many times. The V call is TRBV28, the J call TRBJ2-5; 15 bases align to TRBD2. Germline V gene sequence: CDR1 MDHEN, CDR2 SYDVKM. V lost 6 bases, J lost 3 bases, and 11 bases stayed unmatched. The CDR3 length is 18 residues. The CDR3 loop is CASSLLWTSGGAEETQYF. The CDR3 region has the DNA TGTGCCAGCAGCCTACTCTGGACTAGCGGGGGGGCAGAAGAGACCCAGTACTTC.

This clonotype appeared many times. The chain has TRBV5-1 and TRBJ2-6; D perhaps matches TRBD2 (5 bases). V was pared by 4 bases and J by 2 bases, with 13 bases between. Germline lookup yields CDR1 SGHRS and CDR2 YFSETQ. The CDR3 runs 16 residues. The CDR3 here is CASSEEAGAGANVLTF. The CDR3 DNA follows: TGCGCCAGCAGCGAGGAGGCGGGCGCTGGGGCCAACGTCCTGACTTTC.

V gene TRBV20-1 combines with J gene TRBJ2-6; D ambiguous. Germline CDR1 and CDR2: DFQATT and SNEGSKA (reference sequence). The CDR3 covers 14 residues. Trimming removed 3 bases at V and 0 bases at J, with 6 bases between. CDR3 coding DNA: TGCAGTGCTAGCTCCCTCTCTGGGGCCAACGTCCTGACTTTC. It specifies CSASSLSGANVLTF.

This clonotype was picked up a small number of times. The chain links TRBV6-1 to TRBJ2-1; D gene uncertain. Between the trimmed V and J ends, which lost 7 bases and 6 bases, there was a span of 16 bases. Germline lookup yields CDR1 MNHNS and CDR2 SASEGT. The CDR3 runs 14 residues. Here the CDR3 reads CASTSWAPGNEQFF. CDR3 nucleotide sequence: TGTGCCAGCACCTCATGGGCCCCAGGCAATGAGCAGTTCTTC.

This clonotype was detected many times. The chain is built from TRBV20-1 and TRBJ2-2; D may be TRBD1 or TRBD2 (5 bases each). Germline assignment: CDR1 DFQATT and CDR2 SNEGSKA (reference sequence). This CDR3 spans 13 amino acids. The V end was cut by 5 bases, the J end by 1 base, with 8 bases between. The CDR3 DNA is TGCAGTGCTGGGGACGGGAACACCGGGGAGCTGTTTTTT. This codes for CSAGDGNTGELFF.

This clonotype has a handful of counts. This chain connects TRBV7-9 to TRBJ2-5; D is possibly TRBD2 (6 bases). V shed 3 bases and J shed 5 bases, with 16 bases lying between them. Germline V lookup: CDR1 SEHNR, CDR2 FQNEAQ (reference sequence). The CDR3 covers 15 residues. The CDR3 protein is CASSFPSVWVETQYF. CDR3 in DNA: TGTGCCAGCAGCTTCCCTAGCGTATGGGTGGAGACCCAGTACTTC.

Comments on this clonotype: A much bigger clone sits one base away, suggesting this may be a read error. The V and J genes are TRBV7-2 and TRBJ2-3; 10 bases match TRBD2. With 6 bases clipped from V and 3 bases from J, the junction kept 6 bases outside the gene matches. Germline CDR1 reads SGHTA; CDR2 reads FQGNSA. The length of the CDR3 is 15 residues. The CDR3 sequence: CASRPIAGGTDTQYF. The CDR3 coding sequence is TGTGCCAGCAGACCCATAGCGGGAGGAACAGATACGCAGTATTTT.

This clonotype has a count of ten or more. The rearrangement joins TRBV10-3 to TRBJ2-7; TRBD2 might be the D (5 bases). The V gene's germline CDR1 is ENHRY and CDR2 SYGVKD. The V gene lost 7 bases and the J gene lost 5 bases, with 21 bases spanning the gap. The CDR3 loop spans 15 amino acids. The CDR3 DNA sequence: TGTGCCATCACTCCTAGCCCGGGGATGAGAGACGAGCAGTACTTC. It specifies CAITPSPGMRDEQYF.

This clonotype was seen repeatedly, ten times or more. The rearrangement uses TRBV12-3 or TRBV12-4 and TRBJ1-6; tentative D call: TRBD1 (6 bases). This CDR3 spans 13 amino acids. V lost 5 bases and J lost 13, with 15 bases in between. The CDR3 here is CASSNVQGRPLHF. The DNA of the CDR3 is TGTGCCAGCAGTAACGTCCAGGGGAGGCCCCTCCACTTT.

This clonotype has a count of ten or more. The CDR3 coding sequence is TGTGCCAGCAGCCAAGTCCGGGGAGGGGTGCACATTACAGATACGCAGTATTTT. Protein sequence: CASSQVRGGVHITDTQYF. The chain has TRBV3-1 and TRBJ2-3; TRBD2 agrees at 7 bases. CDR3 length equals 18 residues. V was clipped by 1 base and J by 3 bases; unmatched bases: 13. The germline gives CDR1 LGHDT, CDR2 YNNKEL (reference sequence).

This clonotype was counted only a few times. CDR3 region: CSASSGGSRYNEQFF. The CDR3 DNA reads as TGCAGTGCTAGTTCTGGCGGGAGTCGGTACAATGAGCAGTTCTTC. This chain links TRBV20-1 with TRBJ2-1, with 7 nucleotides matching TRBD2. Germline-derived CDR1 and CDR2 are DFQATT and SNEGSKA (reference sequence). This CDR3 spans 15 amino acids. Trimming cost V 3 bases and J 4 bases; bases outside gene matches: 9.

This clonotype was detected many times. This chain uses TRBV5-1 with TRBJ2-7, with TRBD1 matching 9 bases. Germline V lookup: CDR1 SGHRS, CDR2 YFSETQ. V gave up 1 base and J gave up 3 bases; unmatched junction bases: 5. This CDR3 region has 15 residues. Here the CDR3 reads CASSLMTGGDYEQYF. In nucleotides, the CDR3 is TGCGCCAGCAGCTTGATGACAGGGGGGGACTACGAGCAGTACTTC. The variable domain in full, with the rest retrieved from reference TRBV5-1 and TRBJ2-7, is KAGVTQTPRYLIKTRGQQVTLSCSPISGHRSVSWYQQTPGQGLQFLFEYFSETQRNKGNFPGRFSGRQFSNSRSEMNVSTLELGDSALYLCASSLMTGGDYEQYFGPGTRLTVT.

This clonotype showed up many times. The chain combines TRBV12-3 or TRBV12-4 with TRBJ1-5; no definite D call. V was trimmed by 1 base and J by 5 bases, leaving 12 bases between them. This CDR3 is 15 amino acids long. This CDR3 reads CASSLERVGDQPQHF. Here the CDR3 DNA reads TGTGCCAGCAGTTTAGAGCGGGTGGGAGATCAGCCCCAGCATTTT.

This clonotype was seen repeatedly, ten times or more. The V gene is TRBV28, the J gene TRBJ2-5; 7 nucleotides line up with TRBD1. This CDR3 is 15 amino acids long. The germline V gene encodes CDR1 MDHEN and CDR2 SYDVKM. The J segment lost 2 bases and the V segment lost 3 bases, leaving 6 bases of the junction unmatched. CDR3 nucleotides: TGTGCCAGCAGTTTGGGACAGTCTACTCAAGAGACCCAGTACTTC. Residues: CASSLGQSTQETQYF.

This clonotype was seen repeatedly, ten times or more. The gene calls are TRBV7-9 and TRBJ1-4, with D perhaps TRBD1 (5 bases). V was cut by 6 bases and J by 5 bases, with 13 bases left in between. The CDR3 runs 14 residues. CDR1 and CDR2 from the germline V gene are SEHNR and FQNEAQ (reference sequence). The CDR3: CASRLNRGNEKLFF. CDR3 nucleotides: TGTGCCAGCAGATTAAACCGGGGCAATGAAAAACTGTTTTTT.

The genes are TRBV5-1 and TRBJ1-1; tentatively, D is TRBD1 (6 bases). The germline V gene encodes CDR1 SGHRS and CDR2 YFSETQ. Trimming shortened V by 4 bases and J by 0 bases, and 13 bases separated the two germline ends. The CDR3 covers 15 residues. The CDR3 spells CASSVDRLMNTEAFF. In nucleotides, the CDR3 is TGCGCCAGCAGCGTCGACAGGCTTATGAACACTGAAGCTTTCTTT.

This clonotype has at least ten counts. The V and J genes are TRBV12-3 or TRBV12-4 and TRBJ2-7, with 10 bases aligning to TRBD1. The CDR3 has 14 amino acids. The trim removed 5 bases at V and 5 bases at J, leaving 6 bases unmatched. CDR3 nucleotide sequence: TGTGCCAGCAGTACTACGGACAGGGGGAACGAGCAGTACTTC. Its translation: CASSTTDRGNEQYF.

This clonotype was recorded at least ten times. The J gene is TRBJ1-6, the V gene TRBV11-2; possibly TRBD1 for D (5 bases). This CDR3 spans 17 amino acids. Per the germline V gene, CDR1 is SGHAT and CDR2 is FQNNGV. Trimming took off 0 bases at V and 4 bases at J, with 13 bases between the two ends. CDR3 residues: CASSLDRGGDYNSPLHF. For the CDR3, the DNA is TGTGCCAGCAGCTTAGATCGTGGAGGGGATTATAATTCACCCCTCCACTTT.

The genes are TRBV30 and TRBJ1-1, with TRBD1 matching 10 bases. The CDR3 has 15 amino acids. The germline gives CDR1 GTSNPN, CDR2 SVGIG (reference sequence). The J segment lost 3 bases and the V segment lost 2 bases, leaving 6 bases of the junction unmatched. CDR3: CAWSYLGTGDTEAFF. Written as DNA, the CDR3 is TGTGCCTGGAGTTATCTGGGGACAGGGGACACTGAAGCTTTCTTT.